This record covers a single TCR beta chain. There are 14 residues in the CDR3. Germline V gene sequence: CDR1 SGHAT, CDR2 FQNNGV. The V segment lost 6 bases and the J segment 0 bases; nucleotides outside the gene matches: 2. These data are taken from a study of T cell changes during pregnancy in multiple sclerosis. Produced via immunoSEQ multiplex PCR; TCRdb's table is partial and in-frame only. The sample lists 88,000 or so clones, about 90% seen once, with about 1.5% in the top ten. V gene TRBV11-2 combines with J gene TRBJ1-1; TRBD1 agrees at 9 bases. The source of this sequence is a female donor with multiple sclerosis, enrolled in a pregnancy study. This material consisted of peripheral blood, taken before pregnancy. The CDR3 DNA reads as TGTGCCAGCAGGGACAGGGGAATGAACACTGAAGCTTTCTTT. Translating gives CASRDRGMNTEAFF.